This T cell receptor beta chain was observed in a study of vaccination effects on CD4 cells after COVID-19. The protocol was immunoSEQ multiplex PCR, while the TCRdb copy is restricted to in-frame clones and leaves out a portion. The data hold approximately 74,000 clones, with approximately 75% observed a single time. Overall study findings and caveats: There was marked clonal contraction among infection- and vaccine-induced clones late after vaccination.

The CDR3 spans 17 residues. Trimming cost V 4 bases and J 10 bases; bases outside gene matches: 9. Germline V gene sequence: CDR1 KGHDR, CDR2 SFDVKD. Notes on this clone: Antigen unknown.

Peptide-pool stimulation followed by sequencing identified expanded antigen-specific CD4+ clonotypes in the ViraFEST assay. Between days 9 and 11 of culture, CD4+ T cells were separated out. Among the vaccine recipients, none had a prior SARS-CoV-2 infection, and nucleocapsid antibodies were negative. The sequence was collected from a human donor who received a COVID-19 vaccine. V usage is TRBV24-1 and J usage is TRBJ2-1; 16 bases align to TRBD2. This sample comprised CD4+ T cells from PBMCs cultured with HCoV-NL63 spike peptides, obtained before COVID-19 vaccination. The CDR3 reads CATSDRGTSGGVREQFF. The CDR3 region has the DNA TGTGCCACCAGTGACCGCGGGACTAGCGGGGGGGTCCGAGAGCAGTTCTTC.